Included here is one TCR beta chain sequence, with context. Its antigen is not known. This record comes from a study of T cell responses to AZD1222 COVID-19 vaccine. About the research overall: Second doses that came at about 4 or about 12 weeks were put together. Study-wide results and caveats: The peak T cell response came first, and repertoires were sampled only after it. White British donors predominated, females outnumbered males, and clonal diversity was possibly underestimated.

Measured with immunoSEQ multiplex PCR; TCRdb has only the in-frame clones, and not every one. This table has some 110,000 clones, roughly 90% appearing once. The CDR3 sequence is 13 residues long. CDR1 and CDR2 from the germline V gene are DFQATT and SNEGSKA (reference sequence). The chain joins TRBV20-1 to TRBJ2-7; D might be TRBD2 (5 bases). The assigned J gene may be wrong: the sequence end matches TRBJ2-5 better. The input for sequencing was peripheral blood, taken on day 0 of AZD1222 vaccination. The sequence was obtained from an adult in good health. CDR3 coding DNA: TGCAGTGCTAGTCAACCGGGGCAAGAGACCCAGTACTTC. This gives the protein CSASQPGQETQYF.